What follows are 25 T cell receptor beta chains derived from one specimen sequenced in a study of cytomegalovirus exposure and HLA in healthy donors. 13 Jbeta primers and 60 Vbeta primers were used for the PCR. TCRdb's copy holds only in-frame clones and misses some; the assay was immunoSEQ multiplex PCR. The table has approximately 210,000 clones, 75% to 85% seen once. The sample consisted of PBMCs. Receptors were obtained from a girl aged 10-17 years in good health and CMV-seropositive.

The chain combines TRBV11-3 with TRBJ2-7; the D gene is possibly TRBD1 (6 bases). The CDR3 is 14 amino acids. With 5 bases removed from V and 4 bases from J, the gap between germline ends came to 15 bases. Per the germline V gene, CDR1 is SGHNT and CDR2 is YENEEA. The chain's CDR3 is CASSQSGQHYEQYF. CDR3 bases: TGTGCCAGCAGCCAATCGGGACAACATTACGAGCAGTACTTC.

This chain links TRBV25-1 with TRBJ2-1; a possible D gene is TRBD2 (6 bases). Germline CDR1 reads MGHDK; CDR2 reads SYGVNS. With 6 bases removed from V and 10 bases from J, the gap between germline ends came to 13 bases. This CDR3 has 12 amino acids. The CDR3 sequence: CASSKLAGEQFF. The CDR3 DNA is TGTGCCAGCAGCAAACTAGCCGGAGAGCAGTTCTTC.

V and J are TRBV12-5 and TRBJ2-7; 9 nucleotides agree with TRBD2. The V gene's germline CDR1 is LGHNT and CDR2 FRNRAP. CDR3 length equals 15 residues. V lost 0 bases and J lost 4; bases outside the gene matches: 4. The CDR3, as DNA: TGTGCTAGTGGTTTGGTACTGGCGGGGGGGTACGAGCAGTACTTC. Protein product: CASGLVLAGGYEQYF.

The chain links TRBV27 to TRBJ2-1; 11 positions match TRBD2. V lost 6 bases, J lost 4 bases, and 5 bases stayed unmatched. Germline CDR1 MNHEY, CDR2 SMNVEV (reference sequence). The CDR3 contains 15 residues. CDR3 coding DNA: TGTGCCAGCAGCGCCGGGACTAGCGGATACAATGAGCAGTTCTTC. Residues: CASSAGTSGYNEQFF.

V and J are TRBV4-3 and TRBJ2-7, with TRBD1 matching over 8 bases. Per the germline V gene, CDR1 is LGHNA and CDR2 is YSLEER. V was clipped by 0 bases and J by 2 bases; unmatched bases: 6. The CDR3 runs to 16 residues. CDR3 residues: CASSQDPRGQAYEQYF. The CDR3, as DNA: TGCGCCAGCAGCCAAGATCCCAGGGGGCAGGCCTACGAGCAGTACTTC.

The CDR3 protein is CASSLGPSGGAPGDTQYF. The CDR3 DNA is TGTGCCAGCAGCTTAGGTCCTAGCGGGGGGGCCCCGGGAGATACGCAGTATTTT. V is TRBV7-9 and J is TRBJ2-3; 12 bases line up with TRBD2. Looked up from germline, CDR1 is SEHNR and CDR2 is FQNEAQ (reference sequence). The CDR3 has 18 amino acids. After removal of 1 base from V and 5 bases from J, the junction contained 10 bases not matched to a gene.

The J gene is TRBJ2-5, the V gene TRBV7-2; D remains ambiguous. The V end was cut by 11 bases, the J end by 4 bases, with 11 bases between. CDR1 and CDR2 from the germline V gene are SGHTA and FQGNSA. This CDR3 is built from 11 residues. As DNA, the CDR3 is TGTGCCTCGAGGCTAGGAGAGACCCAGTACTTC. Protein: CASRLGETQYF.

The V gene is TRBV30, the J gene TRBJ1-2, with D perhaps TRBD1 (6 bases). This CDR3 spans 13 amino acids. V lost 7 bases and J lost 3, with 15 bases in between. The germline gives CDR1 GTSNPN, CDR2 SVGIG (reference sequence). This CDR3 is CASTQGAYYGYTF. The CDR3, as DNA: TGTGCCTCAACACAGGGAGCTTACTATGGCTACACCTTC.

V usage is TRBV6-1 and J usage is TRBJ2-7; D is ambiguous. In germline, CDR1 is MNHNS, CDR2 SASEGT. V dropped 0 bases and J dropped 0 bases, with 18 bases sitting between them. This CDR3 spans 18 amino acids. This chain's CDR3 is CASSEATRSWVTSYEQYF. Written as DNA, the CDR3 is TGTGCCAGCAGTGAAGCTACTCGGAGCTGGGTCACCTCCTACGAGCAGTACTTC.

The chain is built from TRBV6-5 and TRBJ2-7; no clear D. Germline loops: CDR1 MNHEY, CDR2 SVGAGI. V lost 8 bases and J lost 0, with 14 bases in between. The CDR3 has 14 residues. CDR3 sequence reads: CASGNRESSYEQYF. In DNA form, the CDR3 reads TGTGCCAGCGGAAACAGAGAAAGCTCCTACGAGCAGTACTTC.

This clone was recorded a few times. This chain links TRBV30 with TRBJ1-3, with D unresolved. V was trimmed by 0 bases and J by 2 bases, leaving 8 bases between them. This CDR3 spans 14 amino acids. Germline V gives CDR1 GTSNPN, CDR2 SVGIG (reference sequence). The CDR3: CAWSVSATGNTIYF. The CDR3, as DNA: TGTGCCTGGAGTGTTTCAGCGACTGGAAACACCATATATTTT.

In DNA, the CDR3 is TGTGCCAGCAGCCGACCCGACAGGAACACCACTAATGAAAAACTGTTTTTT. Its protein is CASSRPDRNTTNEKLFF. The chain links TRBV7-9 to TRBJ1-4, with TRBD1 as a possible D gene (6 bases). Between the trimmed V and J ends, which lost 5 bases and 2 bases, there was a span of 18 bases. Per the germline V gene, CDR1 is SEHNR and CDR2 is FQNEAQ (reference sequence). This CDR3 comprises 17 residues.

This clone is a singleton in its sample. Here the CDR3 reads CASSAGLADSEQYF. CDR3 coding DNA: TGTGCCAGCAGCGCCGGACTAGCGGACAGCGAGCAGTACTTC. The chain joins TRBV7-2 to TRBJ2-7; 10 bases line up with TRBD2. CDR1 is SGHTA and CDR2 is FQGNSA in the germline V gene. The CDR3 has 14 amino acids. V gave up 5 bases and J gave up 6 bases; unmatched junction bases: 7.

V is TRBV19 and J is TRBJ1-2, with 11 bases that match TRBD1. Germline V gene lookup returns CDR1 LNHDA and CDR2 SQIVND (reference sequence). The CDR3 is 13 amino acids. CDR3 protein: CAVRDRGSYGYTF. CDR3 bases: TGTGCAGTCCGGGACAGGGGGAGCTATGGCTACACCTTC. The complete variable domain, with remaining parts taken from reference TRBV19 and TRBJ1-2, reads DGGITQSPKYLFRKEGQNVTLSCEQNLNHDAMYWYRQDPGQGLRLIYYSQIVNDFQKGDIAEGYSVSREKKESFPLTVTSAQKNPTAFYLCAVRDRGSYGYTFGSGTRLTVV.

The V call is TRBV19, the J call TRBJ1-4; 10 positions agree with TRBD1. The CDR3 length is 13 residues. V was clipped by 7 bases and J by 6 bases; unmatched bases: 2. CDR1 and CDR2 from the germline V gene are LNHDA and SQIVND (reference sequence). CDR3 in amino acids: CASKTGGYEKLFF. DNA for the CDR3: TGTGCCAGTAAGACAGGGGGCTATGAAAAACTGTTTTTT.

J is TRBJ2-3 and V is TRBV7-7; D unclear. The CDR3 has 14 amino acids. V was trimmed by 1 base and J by 2 bases, leaving 7 bases between them. Germline loops: CDR1 SSHAT, CDR2 FNYEAQ (reference sequence). DNA of the CDR3: TGTGCCAGCAGCTTAGGGCTTTCCACAGATACGCAGTATTTT. Its translation is CASSLGLSTDTQYF. Drawing the rest from reference TRBV7-7 and TRBJ2-3, the complete variable domain is GAGVSQSPRYKVTKRGQDVTLRCDPISSHATLYWYQQALGQGPEFLTYFNYEAQPDKSGLPSDRFSAERPEGSISTLTIQRTEQRDSAMYRCASSLGLSTDTQYFGPGTRLTVL.

The chain employs TRBV2 and TRBJ2-7; D might be TRBD1 (5 bases). The CDR3 runs 13 residues. Per germline, CDR1 SNHLY and CDR2 FYNNEI. Trimming took 3 bases from V and 3 from J, leaving 9 bases between them. The CDR3 DNA reads as TGTGCCAGCAGTGACACAGGAGTCTACGAGCAGTACTTC. This codes for CASSDTGVYEQYF.

The chain carries TRBV2 and TRBJ1-1; the match to TRBD1 covers 7 bases. Germline CDR1 SNHLY, CDR2 FYNNEI. V lost 6 bases and J lost 5; bases outside the gene matches: 3. The CDR3 sequence is 12 residues long. The CDR3 reads CASRQGFTEAFF. The CDR3 bases are TGTGCCAGCAGACAGGGGTTTACTGAAGCTTTCTTT.

Concerning this clone: Other nucleotide sequences in the sample specify the same CDR3. The gene calls are TRBV18 and TRBJ2-5; a weak D match, TRBD1 (6 bases). V was pared by 1 base and J by 0 bases, with 6 bases between. CDR3 length equals 14 residues. Germline lookup yields CDR1 KGHSH and CDR2 LQKENI. CDR3 region: CASSPRTDQETQYF. CDR3 coding DNA: TGTGCCAGCTCACCACGGACAGACCAAGAGACCCAGTACTTC.

The genes are TRBV9 and TRBJ2-5; 7 bases map to TRBD1. From germline, CDR1 is SGDLS and CDR2 YYNGEE. The V gene end was trimmed by 0 bases and the J gene end by 4 bases; junction bases not matched to a gene: 6. The CDR3 is 15 amino acids. The CDR3, as DNA: TGTGCCAGCAGCGTAGAATCAGGGGGACGAGAGACCCAGTACTTC. This translates into CASSVESGGRETQYF.

The chain links TRBV5-5 to TRBJ1-5; D is perhaps TRBD1 (6 bases). The V gene lost 3 bases and the J gene lost 0 bases, with 16 bases spanning the gap. The CDR3 is 17 residues long. Germline V gene sequence: CDR1 SGHKS, CDR2 YYEKEE (reference sequence). DNA for the CDR3: TGTGCCAGCAGCTGGCGAACGTCAGGGGCTAGCAATCAGCCCCAGCATTTT. This codes for CASSWRTSGASNQPQHF.

This chain uses TRBV9 with TRBJ2-5; 12 bases match TRBD2. CDR1 SGDLS and CDR2 YYNGEE come from the germline V gene. V dropped 1 base and J dropped 4; count of bases not matched to a gene: 5. This CDR3 has 16 amino acids. DNA of the CDR3: TGTGCCAGCAGCGTAACTAGCGGGGGGACAATAGAGACCCAGTACTTC. Amino acids: CASSVTSGGTIETQYF.

This clone has a handful of counts. V and J are TRBV9 and TRBJ2-1; the D gene is possibly TRBD2 (6 bases). Trimming cost V 5 bases and J 10 bases, with 10 bases left between them. CDR1 and CDR2 from the germline V gene are SGDLS and YYNGEE. The CDR3 has 11 residues. The CDR3 nucleotides are TGTGCCAGCAGTGGCGGGGTAGAGCAGTTCTTC. It codes for CASSGGVEQFF.

The genes are TRBV7-9 and TRBJ2-7; D might be TRBD1 (6 bases). This CDR3 has 17 residues. Germline V gene lookup returns CDR1 SEHNR and CDR2 FQNEAQ (reference sequence). The V gene lost 5 bases and the J gene lost 0 bases, with 20 bases spanning the gap. For the CDR3, the DNA is TGTGCCAGCAGCCTACCATCGAGGGACACCGACTCCTACGAGCAGTACTTC. This codes for CASSLPSRDTDSYEQYF.

The count of this clone is one. The DNA of the CDR3 is TGTGCCAGCAGTTTAACCTATAGCAATCAGCCCCAGCATTTT. Residues: CASSLTYSNQPQHF. The chain combines TRBV27 with TRBJ1-5; D is unclear. The CDR3 sequence is 14 residues long. V was pared by 2 bases and J by 0 bases, with 5 bases between. Germline values: CDR1 MNHEY, CDR2 SMNVEV (reference sequence).